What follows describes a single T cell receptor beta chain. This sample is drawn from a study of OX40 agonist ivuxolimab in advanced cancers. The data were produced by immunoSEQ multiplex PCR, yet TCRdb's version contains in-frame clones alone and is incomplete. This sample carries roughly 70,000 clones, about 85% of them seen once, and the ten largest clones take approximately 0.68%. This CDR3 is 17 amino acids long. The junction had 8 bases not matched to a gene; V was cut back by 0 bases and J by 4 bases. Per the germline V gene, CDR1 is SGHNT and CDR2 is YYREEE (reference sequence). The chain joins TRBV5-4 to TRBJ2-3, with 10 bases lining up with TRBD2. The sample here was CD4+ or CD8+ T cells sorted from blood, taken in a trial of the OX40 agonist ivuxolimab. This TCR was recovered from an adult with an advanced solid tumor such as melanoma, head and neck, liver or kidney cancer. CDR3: CASSLVVAGGMSDTQYF. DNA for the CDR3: TGTGCCAGCAGCTTGGTGGTAGCGGGGGGTATGTCAGATACGCAGTATTTT.